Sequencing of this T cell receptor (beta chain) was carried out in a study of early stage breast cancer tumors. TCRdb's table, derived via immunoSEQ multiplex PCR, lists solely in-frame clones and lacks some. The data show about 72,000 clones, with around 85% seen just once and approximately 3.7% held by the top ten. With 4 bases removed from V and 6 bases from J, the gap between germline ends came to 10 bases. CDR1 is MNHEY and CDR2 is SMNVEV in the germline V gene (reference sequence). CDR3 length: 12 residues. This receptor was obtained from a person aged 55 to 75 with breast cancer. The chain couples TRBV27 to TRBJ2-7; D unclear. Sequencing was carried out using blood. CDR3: CASSSYPSEQYF. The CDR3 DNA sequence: TGTGCCAGCAGTTCCTACCCGAGCGAGCAGTACTTC.